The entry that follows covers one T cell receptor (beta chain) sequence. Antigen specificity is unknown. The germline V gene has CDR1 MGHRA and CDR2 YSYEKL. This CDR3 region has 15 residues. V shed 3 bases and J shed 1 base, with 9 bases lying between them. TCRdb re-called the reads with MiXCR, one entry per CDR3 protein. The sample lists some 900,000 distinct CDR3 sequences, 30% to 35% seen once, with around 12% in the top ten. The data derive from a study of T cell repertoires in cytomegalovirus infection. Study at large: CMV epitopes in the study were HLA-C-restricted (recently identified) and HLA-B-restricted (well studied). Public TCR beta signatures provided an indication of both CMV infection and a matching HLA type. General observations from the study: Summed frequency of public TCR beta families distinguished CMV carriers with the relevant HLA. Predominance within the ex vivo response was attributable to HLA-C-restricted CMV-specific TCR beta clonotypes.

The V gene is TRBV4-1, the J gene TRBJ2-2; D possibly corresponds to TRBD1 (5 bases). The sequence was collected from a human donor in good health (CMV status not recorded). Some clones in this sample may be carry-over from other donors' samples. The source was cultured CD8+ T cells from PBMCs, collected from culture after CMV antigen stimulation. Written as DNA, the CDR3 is TGCGCCAGCAGCCACTTACAGGAGAACACCGGGGAGCTGTTTTTT. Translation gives CASSHLQENTGELFF.